The following is a T cell receptor (beta chain) sequence with its context. Its antigen is unidentified. Clones were read by immunoSEQ multiplex PCR, and TCRdb kept only the in-frame ones, dropping some. The sample yields some 120,000 clones, about 80% seen once. This entry belongs to a study of radiotherapy plus CTLA-4 blockade in lung cancer. Trimming removed 7 bases at V and 8 bases at J, with 11 bases between. CDR1 and CDR2 (germline): MNHNY, SVGAGI (reference sequence). The CDR3 runs to 11 residues. Study-level results: In blood, early T cell clone dynamics reportedly predicted response best, together with interferon-beta.

Participants had chemo-refractory metastatic non-small-cell lung cancer and were treated with focal radiation plus ipilimumab CTLA-4 blockade. This clonotype was obtained from a human donor with non-small cell lung cancer that progressed on radiotherapy plus ipilimumab. Some clones in this sample may be carry-over from other donors' samples. J is TRBJ1-1 and V is TRBV6-6, with D tentatively TRBD1 (6 bases). The sample consisted of peripheral blood, taken from a patient treated with radiotherapy plus ipilimumab. DNA of the CDR3: TGTGCCAGCACCAATACAGGGGAAGCTTTCTTT. It is translated as CASTNTGEAFF.